Shown below are 30 T cell receptor beta chains from a single sample sequenced in a study of blood T cell repertoires in COVID-19. TCRdb keeps only in-frame clones here, not all; method: immunoSEQ multiplex PCR. The table shows roughly 150,000 clones, with 70% to 90% occurring only once. Sequencing was performed on peripheral blood. The receptors come from a human donor in a cohort sampled during active COVID-19.

The chain uses TRBV10-2 and TRBJ2-2; D is perhaps TRBD1 (5 bases). V shed 4 bases and J shed 1 base, with 13 bases lying between them. The germline V gene has CDR1 WSHSY and CDR2 SAAADI. This CDR3 region has 16 residues. The CDR3 DNA reads TGCGCCAGCAGTGCCACAGGACACCTGAACACCGGGGAGCTGTTTTTT. Amino acid sequence: CASSATGHLNTGELFF.

The chain recombines TRBV7-2 with TRBJ2-1; 7 bases map to TRBD2. CDR1 and CDR2 from the germline V gene are SGHTA and FQGNSA. There are 16 residues in the CDR3. The V segment lost 8 bases and the J segment 6 bases; nucleotides outside the gene matches: 16. The CDR3 coding sequence is TGTGCCAGCGGACTTCCGGGCGCGGGGGTTTTCAATGAGCAGTTCTTC. Protein product: CASGLPGAGVFNEQFF.

In this sample, this clone turned up a few times. The chain couples TRBV27 to TRBJ1-4; D is uncertain. CDR3 size: 11 residues. V was cut by 6 bases and J by 8 bases, with 7 bases left in between. From germline, CDR1 is MNHEY and CDR2 SMNVEV (reference sequence). Written as DNA, the CDR3 is TGTGCCAGCAGCCCGGGGGAAAAACTGTTTTTT. Amino acids: CASSPGEKLFF. The variable domain in full, completed from reference TRBV27 and TRBJ1-4, reads EAQVTQNPRYLITVTGKKLTVTCSQNMNHEYMSWYRQDPGLGLRQIYYSMNVEVTDKGDVPEGYKVSRKEKRNFPLILESPSPNQTSLYFCASSPGEKLFFGSGTQLSVL.

The chain is built from TRBV23-1 and TRBJ2-7, with a tentative D call TRBD1 (5 bases). TRBV23-1 qualifies as an ORF whose function is uncertain. The CDR3 totals 15 residues. V dropped 4 bases and J dropped 3 bases, with 16 bases sitting between them. DNA for the CDR3: TGCGCCAGCAGTCGATCCCCCGGACACCGCTACGAGCAGTACTTC. It yields the protein CASSRSPGHRYEQYF.

The rearrangement links TRBV28 to TRBJ2-2; TRBD1 might be the D (5 bases). V dropped 6 bases and J dropped 3 bases, with 17 bases sitting between them. Germline loops: CDR1 MDHEN, CDR2 SYDVKM. The CDR3 has 16 residues. This CDR3 reads CASSLDIGLYTGELFF. DNA of the CDR3: TGTGCCAGCAGCCTGGACATAGGCCTCTACACCGGGGAGCTGTTTTTT.

The table lists this clone with a count of one. This chain connects TRBV11-3 to TRBJ1-1; TRBD1 matches at 8 bases. The V gene end was trimmed by 4 bases and the J gene end by 1 base; junction bases not matched to a gene: 14. This CDR3 is 18 amino acids long. The germline gives CDR1 SGHNT, CDR2 YENEEA. CDR3 protein: CASSSTWDRTDGNTEAFF. The CDR3 nucleotides are TGTGCCAGCAGCTCAACCTGGGACAGGACAGATGGGAACACTGAAGCTTTCTTT.

This clone showed up just a few times. The chain has TRBV5-4 and TRBJ1-5, with a possible D match to TRBD1 (5 bases). V lost 3 bases and J 1 base, leaving 8 bases between the germline ends. The CDR3 runs to 14 residues. Germline CDR1 and CDR2: SGHNT and YYREEE (reference sequence). CDR3 region: CASSSGGSNQPQHF. In DNA, the CDR3 is TGTGCCAGCAGCTCCGGGGGGAGCAATCAGCCCCAGCATTTT.

The V call is TRBV11-2, the J call TRBJ2-7, with TRBD2 as a possible D gene (7 bases). Germline values: CDR1 SGHAT, CDR2 FQNNGV. The V end was cut by 5 bases, the J end by 3 bases, with 20 bases between. The CDR3 totals 16 residues. The CDR3 coding sequence is TGTGCCAGCAGCCTAAATGTCGGGGGGCCCTACTACGAGCAGTACTTC. Encoded protein: CASSLNVGGPYYEQYF.

CDR3: CASSLDPTGNYGYTF. The CDR3 bases are TGCGCCAGCAGCTTGGACCCAACAGGCAACTATGGCTACACCTTC. This rearrangement joins TRBV5-1 to TRBJ1-2, with a possible D match to TRBD1 (5 bases). CDR3 size: 15 residues. V was trimmed by 0 bases and J by 2 bases, leaving 11 bases between them. Germline loops: CDR1 SGHRS, CDR2 YFSETQ.

The chain uses TRBV25-1 and TRBJ2-1; D is possibly TRBD2 (6 bases). The V and J ends lost 6 bases and 6 bases respectively, with 18 bases between them. The CDR3 extends over 15 amino acids. Germline loops: CDR1 MGHDK, CDR2 SYGVNS. CDR3 loop: CASSAEEGLVNEQFF. The DNA for the CDR3 is TGTGCCAGCAGCGCGGAGGAGGGCCTCGTCAATGAGCAGTTCTTC.

This chain uses TRBV24-1 with TRBJ2-6; 10 nucleotides match TRBD1. The germline gives CDR1 KGHDR, CDR2 SFDVKD. Trimming at V came to 3 bases and at J to 1 base, leaving 8 bases not matched to a gene. CDR3 length: 19 residues. The CDR3 region has the DNA TGTGCCACCAGTGATCCTCGTCGACAGGGGGCTTCTGGGGCCAACGTCCTGACTTTC. It specifies CATSDPRRQGASGANVLTF.

The chain is built from TRBV3-1 (or the pseudogene TRBV3-2) and TRBJ1-1, with a weak D call TRBD1 (5 bases). Germline lookup yields CDR1 LGHDT and CDR2 YNNKEL (reference sequence). The V end lost 3 bases, the J end lost 5 bases, and 19 bases lay between the germline ends. The CDR3 is 16 amino acids. The CDR3 protein is CASSQRPNRFGTEAFF. CDR3 DNA: TGTGCCAGCAGCCAGAGGCCGAACAGGTTTGGGACTGAAGCTTTCTTT.

This sequence joins TRBV5-1 and TRBJ1-4; 9 nucleotides match TRBD1. Germline loops: CDR1 SGHRS, CDR2 YFSETQ. After removal of 0 bases from V and 8 bases from J, the junction contained 2 bases not matched to a gene. The CDR3 extends over 14 amino acids. The CDR3 nucleotides are TGCGCCAGCAGCTTGGGGACAGGGGAGGAAAAACTGTTTTTT. Its protein product is CASSLGTGEEKLFF.

This chain connects TRBV14 to TRBJ1-1, with TRBD1 identical over 7 bases. Looked up from germline, CDR1 is SGHDN and CDR2 is FVKESK. V dropped 9 bases and J dropped 1; count of bases not matched to a gene: 5. This CDR3 is built from 13 residues. The CDR3 coding sequence is TGTGCCAGTTCGGGACAGAGGAACACTGAAGCTTTCTTT. Translated: CASSGQRNTEAFF.

The chain combines TRBV27 with TRBJ2-7, with 9 bases identical to TRBD1. This CDR3 comprises 16 residues. CDR1 and CDR2 from the germline V gene are MNHEY and SMNVEV (reference sequence). Germline trimming cut 0 bases from V and 1 base from J; bases unmatched to any gene: 4. CDR3 residues: CASSLSAGTGSYEQYF. The CDR3 DNA reads as TGTGCCAGCAGTTTATCTGCCGGGACAGGGTCCTACGAGCAGTACTTC.

This chain connects TRBV2 to TRBJ2-1, with D uncertain. CDR3 length equals 15 residues. Germline V CDR1 and CDR2: SNHLY, FYNNEI. V was clipped by 2 bases and J by 0 bases, with 8 bases between them. The CDR3 nucleotides are TGTGCCAGCAGTGAATGGGCGAGCTCCTACAATGAGCAGTTCTTC. Translation: CASSEWASSYNEQFF. The full variable domain, rest sourced from reference TRBV2 and TRBJ2-1, is EPEVTQTPSHQVTQMGQEVILRCVPISNHLYFYWYRQILGQKVEFLVSFYNNEISEKSEIFDDQFSVERPDGSNFTLKIRSTKLEDSAMYFCASSEWASSYNEQFFGPGTRLTVL.

The CDR3 is CASSVDGFSETEAFF. The CDR3 coding sequence is TGTGCCAGCAGCGTAGATGGGTTCAGCGAAACTGAAGCTTTCTTT. This chain connects TRBV9 to TRBJ1-1; D is uncertain. Germline values: CDR1 SGDLS, CDR2 YYNGEE. There are 15 residues in the CDR3. V dropped 0 bases and J dropped 5 bases, with 14 bases sitting between them.

This chain joins TRBV30 and TRBJ1-2; 8 bases line up with TRBD1. The V gene's germline CDR1 is GTSNPN and CDR2 SVGIG (reference sequence). After removal of 7 bases from V and 5 bases from J, the junction contained 3 bases not matched to a gene. The CDR3 totals 11 residues. The CDR3 here is CAFDRGYGYTF. The DNA of the CDR3 is TGTGCCTTTGACAGGGGATATGGCTACACCTTC.

The chain uses TRBV20-1 and TRBJ2-3; TRBD2 matches 12 bases. The germline CDR1 and CDR2 sequences are DFQATT and SNEGSKA (reference sequence). Losses at the gene ends were 3 bases for V and 2 bases for J; bases not matched to a gene: 6. The CDR3 is made up of 16 amino acids. The CDR3 is CSASPRTSGITDTQYF. The CDR3 DNA sequence: TGCAGTGCTAGTCCCAGGACTAGCGGGATCACAGATACGCAGTATTTT.

This clone has a single count. This rearrangement joins TRBV13 to TRBJ2-3, with 12 bases matching TRBD2. CDR3 size: 20 residues. J was trimmed by 4 bases and V by 0 bases; bases with no gene match: 14. CDR1 PRHDT and CDR2 FYEKMQ come from the germline V gene (reference sequence). The CDR3 nucleotides read TGTGCCAGCAGCTTAGGCCGAAGGGCTAGCGGGAGGGCTGTGCCAGATACGCAGTATTTT. Its protein is CASSLGRRASGRAVPDTQYF. The full variable domain, with the rest looked up from reference TRBV13 and TRBJ2-3, is AAGVIQSPRHLIKEKRETATLKCYPIPRHDTVYWYQQGPGQDPQFLISFYEKMQSDKGSIPDRFSAQQFSDYHSELNMSSLELGDSALYFCASSLGRRASGRAVPDTQYFGPGTRLTVL.

V is TRBV5-1 and J is TRBJ2-7; 9 bases map to TRBD1. In germline, CDR1 is SGHRS, CDR2 YFSETQ. CDR3 length: 14 residues. V was pared by 4 bases and J by 5 bases, with 7 bases of the junction left unmatched. The CDR3 DNA sequence: TGCGCCAGCAGCCTAAGACAGGGGGGCCACGAGCAGTACTTC. This sequence encodes CASSLRQGGHEQYF.

The rearrangement joins TRBV19 to TRBJ2-7; a possible D gene is TRBD2 (6 bases). In germline, CDR1 is LNHDA, CDR2 SQIVND (reference sequence). Between the trimmed V and J ends, which lost 3 bases and 4 bases, there was a span of 13 bases. The CDR3 is 14 amino acids. This chain's CDR3 is CASSIRLANYEQYF. DNA for the CDR3: TGTGCCAGTAGTATCCGGCTAGCGAATTACGAGCAGTACTTC.

Remarks on this clone: The same CDR3 is also encoded by other DNA sequences in this sample. The CDR3 DNA reads as TGCAGCGCCCGGACTAGCGGGAGGGGCGGGGAGCTGTTTTTT. It translates to CSARTSGRGGELFF. The rearrangement uses TRBV29-1 and TRBJ2-2, with TRBD2 identical over 15 bases. The V gene's germline CDR1 is SQVTM and CDR2 ANQGSEA. CDR3 length equals 14 residues. After removal of 7 bases from V and 7 bases from J, the junction contained 4 bases not matched to a gene.

J is TRBJ2-5 and V is TRBV3-1 (or the pseudogene TRBV3-2); 10 positions agree with TRBD2. This CDR3 comprises 17 residues. V dropped 2 bases and J dropped 2; count of bases not matched to a gene: 8. Per the germline V gene, CDR1 is LGHDT and CDR2 is YNNKEL (reference sequence). This chain's CDR3 is CASSQLLAGVGQETQYF. DNA for the CDR3: TGTGCCAGCAGCCAATTGCTAGCGGGAGTAGGTCAAGAGACCCAGTACTTC.

The J gene is TRBJ1-4, the V gene TRBV6-4; TRBD1 matches at 11 bases. J lost 7 bases, V lost 0 bases, and 19 bases had no gene match. Looked up from germline, CDR1 is MRHNA and CDR2 is SNTAGT. The CDR3 runs to 21 residues. CDR3 sequence: CASSDSSTSGGQGAIVEKLFF. In DNA, the CDR3 is TGTGCCAGCAGTGACTCCAGCACCTCCGGTGGACAGGGGGCGATAGTTGAAAAACTGTTTTTT.

The sample holds a few counts of this clone. The rearrangement uses TRBV9 and TRBJ1-6; D unclear. The V gene's germline CDR1 is SGDLS and CDR2 YYNGEE. The CDR3 loop spans 16 amino acids. The V end lost 0 bases, the J end lost 6 bases, and 13 bases lay between the germline ends. The CDR3 DNA sequence: TGTGCCAGCAGCGTAGAATCCGGGATGACTAATTCACCCCTCCACTTT. This gives the protein CASSVESGMTNSPLHF.

The J gene is TRBJ2-3, the V gene TRBV5-1; a weak D match, TRBD1 (5 bases). V was clipped by 2 bases and J by 0 bases, with 13 bases between them. Germline V gives CDR1 SGHRS, CDR2 YFSETQ. The CDR3 is 16 amino acids. The CDR3 region has the DNA TGCGCCAGCAGCTTCCCCAGGGCTATTAGCACAGATACGCAGTATTTT. Translated, it gives CASSFPRAISTDTQYF.

V gene TRBV6-2 or TRBV6-3 combines with J gene TRBJ1-2; no reliable D call. The V end lost 6 bases, the J end lost 2 bases, and 13 bases lay between the germline ends. The CDR3 runs 14 residues. The germline V gene has CDR1 MNHEY and CDR2 SVGEGT. CDR3 protein: CASSDHSSNYGYTF. DNA for the CDR3: TGTGCCAGCAGCGATCACAGCTCAAACTATGGCTACACCTTC.

The CDR3 nucleotides read TGTGCCAGCAGCTCGGGGACTAGCGGGAGGCTTAGCCAAGAGACCCAGTACTTC. As protein: CASSSGTSGRLSQETQYF. The rearrangement joins TRBV11-2 to TRBJ2-5; 15 bases match TRBD2. Per the germline V gene, CDR1 is SGHAT and CDR2 is FQNNGV. The junction had 7 bases not matched to a gene; V was cut back by 4 bases and J by 1 base. The CDR3 loop spans 18 amino acids.

The rearrangement joins TRBV7-9 to TRBJ1-5, with D unresolved. The V end lost 5 bases, the J end lost 3 bases, and 11 bases lay between the germline ends. This CDR3 spans 14 amino acids. CDR1 SEHNR and CDR2 FQNEAQ come from the germline V gene (reference sequence). CDR3 sequence: CASSLETVNQPQHF. As DNA, the CDR3 is TGTGCCAGCAGCCTGGAGACGGTCAATCAGCCCCAGCATTTT.